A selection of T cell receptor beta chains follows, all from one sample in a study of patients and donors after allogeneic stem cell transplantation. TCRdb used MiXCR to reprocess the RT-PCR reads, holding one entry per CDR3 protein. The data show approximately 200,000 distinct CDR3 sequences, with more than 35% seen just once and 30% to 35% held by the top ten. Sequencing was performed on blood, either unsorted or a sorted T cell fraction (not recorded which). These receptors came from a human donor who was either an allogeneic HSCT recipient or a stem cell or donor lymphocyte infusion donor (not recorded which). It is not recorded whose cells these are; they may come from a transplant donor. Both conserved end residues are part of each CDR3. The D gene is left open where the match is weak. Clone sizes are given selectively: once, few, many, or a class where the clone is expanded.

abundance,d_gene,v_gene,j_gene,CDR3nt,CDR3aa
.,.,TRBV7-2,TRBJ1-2,TGTGCCAGCAGCTTAAACACTCTCCGCTTTACGAGTCATGGCTACACCTTC,CASSLNTLRFTSHGYTF
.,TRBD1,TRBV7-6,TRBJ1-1,TGTGCCAGCAGCCCCGGGACAGTTGAAGCTTTCTTT,CASSPGTVEAFF
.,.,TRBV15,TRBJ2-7,TGTGCCACCAGCAGGGACGACAGGTACAGCTCCTACGAGCAGTACTTC,CATSRDDRYSSYEQYF
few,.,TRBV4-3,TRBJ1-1,TGCGCCAGCAGCCAGCTAGTGACAGAGAACACTGAAGCTTTCTTT,CASSQLVTENTEAFF
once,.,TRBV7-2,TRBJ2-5,TGTGCCAGCAGCTTAGAATGGACGGGACAAGAGACCCAGTACTTC,CASSLEWTGQETQYF
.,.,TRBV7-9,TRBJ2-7,TGTGCCAGCAGCTTAACCCAGGGTACCTTATACGAGCAGTACTTC,CASSLTQGTLYEQYF
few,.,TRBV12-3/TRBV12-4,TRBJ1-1,TGTGCCAGCGGTGATTGGAGTTCGAACACTGAAGCTTTCTTT,CASGDWSSNTEAFF
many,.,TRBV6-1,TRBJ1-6,TGTGCCAGCAGTCCGGCCAGCGTTGGTTCACCCCTCCACTTT,CASSPASVGSPLHF
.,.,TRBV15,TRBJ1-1,TGTGCCACCAGCGCGGTGTCGGGGAACACTGAAGCTTTCTTT,CATSAVSGNTEAFF
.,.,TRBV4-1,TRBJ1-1,TGCGCCAGCAGCCAAGAATGGAGGGTTAACACTGAAGCTTTCTTT,CASSQEWRVNTEAFF
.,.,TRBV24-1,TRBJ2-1,TGTGCCACCAGTGATGCCGGGCCCCGCTACAATGAGCAGTTCTTC,CATSDAGPRYNEQFF
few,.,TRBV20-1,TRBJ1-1,TGCAGTGCTCGACACAGGTTAAACACTGAAGCTTTCTTT,CSARHRLNTEAFF
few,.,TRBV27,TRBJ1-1,TGTGCCAGCAGTTTAGAATGGGGGCGAAGCACTGAAGCTTTCTTT,CASSLEWGRSTEAFF
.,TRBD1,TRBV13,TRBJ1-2,TGTGCCAGCAGCTTCCCGGGACAGGGAAGCTATGGCTACACCTTC,CASSFPGQGSYGYTF
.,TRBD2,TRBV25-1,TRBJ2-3,TGTGCCAGCAGTGAAACGGCGGGGGTCACAGATACGCAGTATTTT,CASSETAGVTDTQYF
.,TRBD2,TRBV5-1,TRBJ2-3,TGCGCCAGCAGCCCAAGACTAGCGGGAGCCACAGATACGCAGTATTTT,CASSPRLAGATDTQYF
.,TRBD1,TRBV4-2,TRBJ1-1,TGTGCCAGCAGCCCCTGGGACAGGGACCCCATGAACACTGAAGCTTTCTTT,CASSPWDRDPMNTEAFF
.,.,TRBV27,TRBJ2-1,TGTGCCAGCCATCGTCTCCCCAATGAGCAGTTCTTC,CASHRLPNEQFF
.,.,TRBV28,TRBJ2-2,TGTGCCAGCAGTCCTACTGGCACCGGGGAGCTGTTTTTT,CASSPTGTGELFF
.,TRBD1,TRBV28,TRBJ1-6,TGTGCCAGCAGTTTATTGCAGGGGGCGGAATCACCCCTCCACTTT,CASSLLQGAESPLHF
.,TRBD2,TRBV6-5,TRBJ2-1,TGTGCCAGCAGTCTCCTAGGCGGGACTAGTGGACGTAATGAGCAGTTCTTC,CASSLLGGTSGRNEQFF
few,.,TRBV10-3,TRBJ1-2,TGTGCCATCAAAGAGGTCCTAGGGGGCTACACCTTC,CAIKEVLGGYTF
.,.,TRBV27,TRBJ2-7,TGTGCCAGCAGCCCAGGATGGAGATTTAACGAGCAGTACTTC,CASSPGWRFNEQYF
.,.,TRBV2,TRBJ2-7,TGTGCCAGCAGTGAGGGGTTTACCTACGAGCAGTACTTC,CASSEGFTYEQYF
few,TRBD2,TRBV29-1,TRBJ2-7,TGCAGCGTTGCTGGGAGGGGCGTCTACGAGCAGTACTTC,CSVAGRGVYEQYF
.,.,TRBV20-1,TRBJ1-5,TGCAGTGCCGCAGGGATTCAGCCCCAGCATTTT,CSAAGIQPQHF
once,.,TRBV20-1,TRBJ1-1,TGCAGTGTCAGGGTTCCGGGGACTGAAGCTTTCTTT,CSVRVPGTEAFF
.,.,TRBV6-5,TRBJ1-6,TGTGCCAGCAGTTCCCTTGGGGGGAACGATAATTCACCCCTCCACTTT,CASSSLGGNDNSPLHF
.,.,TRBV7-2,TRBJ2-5,TGTGCCAGCAGCCAAGCCGGGACTGAGGAGACCCAGTACTTC,CASSQAGTEETQYF
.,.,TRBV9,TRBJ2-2,TGTGCCAGCAGCCCGGGTGGGGGTGGCACCGGGGAGCTGTTTTTT,CASSPGGGGTGELFF
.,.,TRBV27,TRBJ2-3,TGTGCCAGCAGTTTATTCCCAAACGGGGCAGATACGCAGTATTTT,CASSLFPNGADTQYF
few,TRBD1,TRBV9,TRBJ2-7,TGTGCCAGCAGCGTAGGATCCTGGACAGGGGCCTACGAGCAGTACTTC,CASSVGSWTGAYEQYF
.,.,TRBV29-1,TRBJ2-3,TGCAGCGTTGGGAGTAGCACAGATACGCAGTATTTT,CSVGSSTDTQYF
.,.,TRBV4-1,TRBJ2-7,TGCGCCAGCAGCCAAGATCTTATGGCCGAGCAGTACTTC,CASSQDLMAEQYF
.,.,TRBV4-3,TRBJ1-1,TGCGCCAGCAGCCAGATACAGGGAGTTGAAGCTTTCTTT,CASSQIQGVEAFF
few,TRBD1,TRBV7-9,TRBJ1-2,TGTGCCAGCAGCACGAGACAGGGCTATGGCTACACCTTC,CASSTRQGYGYTF
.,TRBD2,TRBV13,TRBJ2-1,TGTGCCAGCAGCTTAAGACTAGCGGGAAATTACAATGAGCAGTTCTTC,CASSLRLAGNYNEQFF
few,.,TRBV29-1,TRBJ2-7,TGCAGCGTTGGGGAGGCGAATAGCTACGAGCAGTACTTC,CSVGEANSYEQYF
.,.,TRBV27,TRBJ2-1,TGTGCCAGCAGTTTAGGCCCTCAGGGGTTCTACAATGAGCAGTTCTTC,CASSLGPQGFYNEQFF
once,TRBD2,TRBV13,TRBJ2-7,TGTGCCAGCAGATCCGCGGCTAGCGGGGCCTACGAGCAGTACTTC,CASRSAASGAYEQYF
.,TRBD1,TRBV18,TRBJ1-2,TGTGCCAGCTCACCTCGAACAGGGGAGCACTATGGCTACACCTTC,CASSPRTGEHYGYTF
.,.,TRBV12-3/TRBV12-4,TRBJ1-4,TGTGCCAGTCAGGGTTACCCTGAAAAACTGTTTTTT,CASQGYPEKLFF
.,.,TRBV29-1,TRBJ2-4,TGCAGCGTCGACACAGCGGGCGCCGGGGACATTCAGTACTTC,CSVDTAGAGDIQYF
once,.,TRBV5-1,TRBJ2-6,TGCGCCAGCAGCATACACGACACCCCTAGGGGGGCCAACGTCCTGACTTTC,CASSIHDTPRGANVLTF
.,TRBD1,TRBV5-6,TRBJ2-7,TGTGCCAGCAGCTTGGTTTGGACAGGGACCGAGCAGTACTTC,CASSLVWTGTEQYF
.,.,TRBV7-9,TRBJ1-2,TGTGCCAGCAGCTTAGACGCCGGAGATGGCTACACCTTC,CASSLDAGDGYTF
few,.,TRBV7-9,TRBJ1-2,TGTGCCAGCAGCTTTGGGACGGATTATGGCTACACCTTC,CASSFGTDYGYTF
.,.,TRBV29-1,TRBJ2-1,TGCAGCGTTGGGTCGTTGCAGGGAAATGAGCAGTTCTTC,CSVGSLQGNEQFF
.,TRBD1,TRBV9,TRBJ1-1,TGTGCCAGCAGCGCTAGCCCAGGGGGACGGACTGAAGCTTTCTTT,CASSASPGGRTEAFF
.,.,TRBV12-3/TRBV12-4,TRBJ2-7,TGTGCCAGCAGTCCGCCGGGACTGGGGACCTACGAGCAGTACTTC,CASSPPGLGTYEQYF
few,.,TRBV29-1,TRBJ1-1,TGCAGCGTTGGAGACCGCTTAATGGACGCTTTCTTT,CSVGDRLMDAFF
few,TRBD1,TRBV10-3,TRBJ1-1,TGTGCCATCAGCCCCGGACAGGGGTACCCTGAAGCTTTCTTT,CAISPGQGYPEAFF
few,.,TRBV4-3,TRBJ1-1,TGCGCCAGCAGCCAAGTAGGGAGGACTGAAGCTTTCTTT,CASSQVGRTEAFF
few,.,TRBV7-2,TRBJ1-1,TGTGCCAGCAGCTTACCCTCGAGGGGGAGCACTGAAGCTTTCTTT,CASSLPSRGSTEAFF
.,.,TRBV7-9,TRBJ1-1,TGTGCCAGCAGCACAAGACAAGACCCGAACACTGAAGCTTTCTTT,CASSTRQDPNTEAFF
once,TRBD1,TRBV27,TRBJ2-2,TGTGCCAGCAGTCCCCTGGGACAGGGGAACACCGGGGAGCTGTTTTTT,CASSPLGQGNTGELFF
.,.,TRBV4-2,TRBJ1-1,TGTGCCAGCAGCCAAGACGCTCCGGGGGGCACAAGCACTGAAGCTTTCTTT,CASSQDAPGGTSTEAFF
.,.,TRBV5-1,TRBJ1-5,TGCGCCAGCAGCTTGTGGGGTAAGGCTGATCAGCCCCAGCATTTT,CASSLWGKADQPQHF
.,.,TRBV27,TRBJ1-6,TGTGCCAGCAGTCTCGGACAGTCGGGTTCCTATAATTCACCCCTCCACTTT,CASSLGQSGSYNSPLHF